This T cell receptor (beta chain) stems from a study of blood T cell repertoires in COVID-19. Repertoires were generated with immunoSEQ multiplex PCR, while TCRdb's copy carries only in-frame clones and drops some. Of about 340,000 clones in the sample, 65% to 90% were seen once. The CDR3 is made up of 10 amino acids. Those who participated ranged in age from roughly 18 to 89 years and resided in approximately 23 US areas. This clone was seen a single time. Its ends do not fully match the called genes, so a read error is possible. The rearrangement uses TRBV12-3 or TRBV12-4 and TRBJ1-1; no clear D gene. The sample comprised PBMCs or T cells enriched from blood (not recorded which). The source of this sequence is a woman in her thirties or forties with acute COVID-19. The CDR3 DNA sequence: TGTGCCAGCAGTTTAGTGGGCCGGATGTTT. This codes for CASSLVGRMF.